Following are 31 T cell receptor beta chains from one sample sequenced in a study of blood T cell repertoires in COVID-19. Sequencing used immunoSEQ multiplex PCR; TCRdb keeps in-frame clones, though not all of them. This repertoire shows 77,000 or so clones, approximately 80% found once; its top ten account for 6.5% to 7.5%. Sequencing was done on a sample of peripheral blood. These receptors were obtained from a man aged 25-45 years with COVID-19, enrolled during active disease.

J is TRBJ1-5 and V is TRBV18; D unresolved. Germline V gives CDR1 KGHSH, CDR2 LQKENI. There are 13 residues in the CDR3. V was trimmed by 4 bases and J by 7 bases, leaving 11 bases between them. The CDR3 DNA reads TGTGCCAGCTCACTACACGTGAGGCAGCCCCAGCATTTT. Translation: CASSLHVRQPQHF.

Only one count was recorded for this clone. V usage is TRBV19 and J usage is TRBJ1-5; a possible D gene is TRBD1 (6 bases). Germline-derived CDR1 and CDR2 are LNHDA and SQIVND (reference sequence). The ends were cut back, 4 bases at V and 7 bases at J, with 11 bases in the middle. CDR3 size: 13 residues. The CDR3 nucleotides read TGTGCCAGTAGTAGGGGGGGCTTGCAGCCCCAGCATTTT. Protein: CASSRGGLQPQHF.

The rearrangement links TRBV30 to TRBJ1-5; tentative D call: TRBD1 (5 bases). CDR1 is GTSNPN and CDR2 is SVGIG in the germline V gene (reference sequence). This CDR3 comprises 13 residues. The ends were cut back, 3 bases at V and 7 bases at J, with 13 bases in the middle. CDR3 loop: CAWSQAQGQPQHF. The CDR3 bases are TGTGCCTGGAGCCAAGCCCAGGGACAGCCCCAGCATTTT.

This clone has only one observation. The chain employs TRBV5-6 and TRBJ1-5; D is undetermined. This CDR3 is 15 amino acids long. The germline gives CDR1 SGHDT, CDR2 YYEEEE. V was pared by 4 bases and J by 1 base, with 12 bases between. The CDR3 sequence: CASSASPASNQPQHF. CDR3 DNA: TGTGCCAGCAGCGCCTCACCCGCGAGCAATCAGCCCCAGCATTTT.

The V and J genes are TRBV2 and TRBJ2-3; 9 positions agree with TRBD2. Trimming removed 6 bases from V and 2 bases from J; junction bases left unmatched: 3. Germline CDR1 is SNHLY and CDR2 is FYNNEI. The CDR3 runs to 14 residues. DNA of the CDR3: TGTGCCAGCAGGTTAGCGGGAGTCACAGATACGCAGTATTTT. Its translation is CASRLAGVTDTQYF. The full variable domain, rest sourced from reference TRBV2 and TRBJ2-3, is EPEVTQTPSHQVTQMGQEVILRCVPISNHLYFYWYRQILGQKVEFLVSFYNNEISEKSEIFDDQFSVERPDGSNFTLKIRSTKLEDSAMYFCASRLAGVTDTQYFGPGTRLTVL.

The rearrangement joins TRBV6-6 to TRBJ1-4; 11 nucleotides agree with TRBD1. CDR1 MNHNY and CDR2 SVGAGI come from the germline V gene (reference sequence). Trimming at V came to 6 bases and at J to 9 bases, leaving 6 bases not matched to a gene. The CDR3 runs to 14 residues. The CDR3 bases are TGTGCCAGCAGACCCGGGACAGGGGGTCAAAAACTGTTTTTT. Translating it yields CASRPGTGGQKLFF.

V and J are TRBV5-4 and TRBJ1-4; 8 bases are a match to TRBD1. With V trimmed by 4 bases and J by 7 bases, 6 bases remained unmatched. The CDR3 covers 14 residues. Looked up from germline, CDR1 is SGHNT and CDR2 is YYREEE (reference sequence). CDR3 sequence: CASSKQGESEKLFF. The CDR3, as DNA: TGTGCCAGCAGCAAACAGGGGGAATCTGAAAAACTGTTTTTT. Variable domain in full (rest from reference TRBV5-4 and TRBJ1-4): ETGVTQSPTHLIKTRGQQVTLRCSSQSGHNTVSWYQQALGQGPQFIFQYYREEENGRGNFPPRFSGLQFPNYSSELNVNALELDDSALYLCASSKQGESEKLFFGSGTQLSVL.

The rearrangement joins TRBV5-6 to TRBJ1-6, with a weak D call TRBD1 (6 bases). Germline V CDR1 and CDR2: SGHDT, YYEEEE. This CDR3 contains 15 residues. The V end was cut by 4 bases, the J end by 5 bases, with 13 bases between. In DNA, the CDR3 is TGTGCCAGCAGCCGGACACAGGGTAATAATTCACCCCTCCACTTT. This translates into CASSRTQGNNSPLHF.

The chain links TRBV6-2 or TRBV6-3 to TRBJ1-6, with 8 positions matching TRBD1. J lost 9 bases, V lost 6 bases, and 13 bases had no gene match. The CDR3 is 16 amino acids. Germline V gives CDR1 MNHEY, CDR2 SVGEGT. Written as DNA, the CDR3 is TGTGCCAGCAGACCTCTTCGTGACAGGGGATCTTCACCCCTCCACTTT. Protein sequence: CASRPLRDRGSSPLHF.

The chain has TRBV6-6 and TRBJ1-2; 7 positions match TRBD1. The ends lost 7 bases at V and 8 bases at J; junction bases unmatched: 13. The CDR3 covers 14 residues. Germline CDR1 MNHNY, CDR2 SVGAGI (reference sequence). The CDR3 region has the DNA TGTGCCAGCACCGAGGACAGGACCCCGACGGGCTACACCTTC. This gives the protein CASTEDRTPTGYTF.

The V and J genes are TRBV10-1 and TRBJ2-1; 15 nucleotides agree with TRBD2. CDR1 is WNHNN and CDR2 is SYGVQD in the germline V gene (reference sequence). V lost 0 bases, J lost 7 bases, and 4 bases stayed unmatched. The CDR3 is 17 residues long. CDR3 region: CASSESGLAGGRNEQFF. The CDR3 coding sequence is TGCGCCAGCAGTGAGTCGGGACTAGCGGGAGGCCGGAATGAGCAGTTCTTC.

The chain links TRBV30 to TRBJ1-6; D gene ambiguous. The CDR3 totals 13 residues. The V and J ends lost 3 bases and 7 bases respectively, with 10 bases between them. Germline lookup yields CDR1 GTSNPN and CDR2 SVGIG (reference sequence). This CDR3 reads CAWSVRENSPLHF. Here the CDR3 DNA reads TGTGCCTGGAGCGTCCGGGAGAATTCACCCCTCCACTTT.

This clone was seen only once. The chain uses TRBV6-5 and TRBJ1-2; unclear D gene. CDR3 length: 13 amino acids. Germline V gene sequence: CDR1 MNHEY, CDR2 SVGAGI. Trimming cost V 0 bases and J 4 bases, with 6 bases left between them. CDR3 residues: CASSYSNSYGYTF. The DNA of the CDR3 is TGTGCCAGCAGTTACTCGAACAGCTATGGCTACACCTTC.

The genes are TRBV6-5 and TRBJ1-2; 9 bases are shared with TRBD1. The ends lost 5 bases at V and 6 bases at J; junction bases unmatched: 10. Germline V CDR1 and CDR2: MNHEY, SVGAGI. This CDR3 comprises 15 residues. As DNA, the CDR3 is TGTGCCAGCAGTAGCTCCGGGACAGGGATTCATGGCTACACCTTC. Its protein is CASSSSGTGIHGYTF.

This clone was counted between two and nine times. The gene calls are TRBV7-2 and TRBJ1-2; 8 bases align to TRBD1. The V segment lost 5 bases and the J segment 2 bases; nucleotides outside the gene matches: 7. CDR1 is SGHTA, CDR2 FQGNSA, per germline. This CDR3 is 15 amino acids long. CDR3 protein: CASSVRDRTNYGYTF. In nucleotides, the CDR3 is TGTGCCAGCAGCGTCCGGGACAGGACGAACTATGGCTACACCTTC.

The CDR3 coding sequence is TGTGCCAGCAGTTTTTCGGGATTACACTATGGCTACACCTTC. Its translation: CASSFSGLHYGYTF. The rearrangement links TRBV28 to TRBJ1-2, with D unclear. The germline CDR1 and CDR2 sequences are MDHEN and SYDVKM. V was shortened by 3 bases and J by 3 bases, with 11 bases between the two germline ends. The CDR3 spans 14 residues.

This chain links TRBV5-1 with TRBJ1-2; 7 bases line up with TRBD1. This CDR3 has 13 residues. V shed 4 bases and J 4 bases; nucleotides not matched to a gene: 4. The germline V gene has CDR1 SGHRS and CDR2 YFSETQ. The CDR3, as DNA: TGCGCCAGCAGCCCGGGACAGATCTATGGCTACACCTTC. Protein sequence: CASSPGQIYGYTF.

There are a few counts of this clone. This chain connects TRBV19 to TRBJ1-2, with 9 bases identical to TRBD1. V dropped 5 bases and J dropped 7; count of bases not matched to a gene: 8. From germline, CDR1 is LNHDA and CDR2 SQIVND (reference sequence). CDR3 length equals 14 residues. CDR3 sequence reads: CASSPRDRASGYTF. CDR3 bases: TGTGCCAGTAGTCCCCGGGACAGGGCCAGTGGCTACACCTTC.

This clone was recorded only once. The CDR3 DNA is TGTGCCAGCAGGACTTCTATGGGCTACACCTTC. Translated, it gives CASRTSMGYTF. The chain couples TRBV28 to TRBJ1-2, with D unresolved. CDR3 size: 11 residues. Germline CDR1 MDHEN, CDR2 SYDVKM. V was pared by 6 bases and J by 8 bases, with 10 bases between.

CDR3 nucleotide sequence: TGTGCCAGCAGCCCTGACAGTCACTCTGGAAACACCATATATTTT. Translating gives CASSPDSHSGNTIYF. This chain connects TRBV7-2 to TRBJ1-3, with D perhaps matching TRBD1 (5 bases). Germline V CDR1 and CDR2: SGHTA, FQGNSA. The V and J ends lost 5 bases and 0 bases respectively, with 11 bases between them. The CDR3 contains 15 residues.

CDR3 coding DNA: TGTGCCAGCAGTGACTGGGGGGACGACCTACCGGATCAGCCCCAGCATTTT. Residues: CASSDWGDDLPDQPQHF. V is TRBV2 and J is TRBJ1-5; possible D gene TRBD1, 5 bases. The CDR3 is made up of 17 amino acids. Trimming took off 3 bases at V and 5 bases at J, with 20 bases between the two ends. Germline lookup yields CDR1 SNHLY and CDR2 FYNNEI.

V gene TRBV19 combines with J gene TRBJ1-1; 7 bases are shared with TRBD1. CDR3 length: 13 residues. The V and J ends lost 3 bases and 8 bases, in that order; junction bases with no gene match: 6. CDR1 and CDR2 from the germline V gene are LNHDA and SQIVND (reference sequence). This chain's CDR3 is CASSITRDREAFF. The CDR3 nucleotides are TGTGCCAGTAGTATTACTAGGGACAGAGAAGCTTTCTTT.

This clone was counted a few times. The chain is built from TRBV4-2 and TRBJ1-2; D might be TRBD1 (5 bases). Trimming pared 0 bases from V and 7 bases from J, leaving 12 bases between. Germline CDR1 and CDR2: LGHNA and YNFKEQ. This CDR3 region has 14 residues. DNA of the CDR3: TGTGCCAGCAGCCAAGAGGTCCCAACAGGTGGCTACACCTTC. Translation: CASSQEVPTGGYTF.

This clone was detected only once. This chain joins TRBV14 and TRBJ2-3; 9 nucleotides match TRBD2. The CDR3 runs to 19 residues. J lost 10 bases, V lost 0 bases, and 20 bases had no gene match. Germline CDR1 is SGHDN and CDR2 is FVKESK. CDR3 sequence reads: CASSQDPLFLAGSRPPQYF. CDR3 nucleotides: TGTGCCAGCAGCCAAGATCCTCTTTTTCTAGCGGGAAGCCGCCCGCCGCAGTATTTT.

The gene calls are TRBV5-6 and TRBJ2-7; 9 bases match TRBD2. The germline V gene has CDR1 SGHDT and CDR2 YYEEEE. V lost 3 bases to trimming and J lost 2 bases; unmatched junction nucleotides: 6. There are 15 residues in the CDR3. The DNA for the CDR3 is TGTGCCAGCAGCTGGGGGACTAGCATTGCCTACGAGCAGTACTTC. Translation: CASSWGTSIAYEQYF. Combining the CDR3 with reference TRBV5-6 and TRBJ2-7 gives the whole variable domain DAGVTQSPTHLIKTRGQQVTLRCSPKSGHDTVSWYQQALGQGPQFIFQYYEEEERQRGNFPDRFSGHQFPNYSSELNVNALLLGDSALYLCASSWGTSIAYEQYFGPGTRLTVT.

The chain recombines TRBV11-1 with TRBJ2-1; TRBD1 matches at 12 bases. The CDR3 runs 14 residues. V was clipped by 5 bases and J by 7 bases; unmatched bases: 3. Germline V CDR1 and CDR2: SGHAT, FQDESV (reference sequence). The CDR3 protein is CASSPGQGANEQFF. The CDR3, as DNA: TGTGCCAGCAGCCCGGGACAGGGGGCAAATGAGCAGTTCTTC.

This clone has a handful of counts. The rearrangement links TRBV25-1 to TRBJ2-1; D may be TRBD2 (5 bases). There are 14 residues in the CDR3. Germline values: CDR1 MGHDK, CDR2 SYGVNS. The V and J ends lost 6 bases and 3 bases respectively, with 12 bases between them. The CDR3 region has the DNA TGTGCCAGCAGGGCGGAGGCCCGCTACAATGAGCAGTTCTTC. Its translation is CASRAEARYNEQFF.

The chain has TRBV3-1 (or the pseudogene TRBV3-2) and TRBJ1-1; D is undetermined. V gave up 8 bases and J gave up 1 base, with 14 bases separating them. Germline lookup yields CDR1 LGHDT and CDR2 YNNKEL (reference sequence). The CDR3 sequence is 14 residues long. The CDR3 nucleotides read TGTGCCAGCTCTTCGGGTTTAGAGAACACTGAAGCTTTCTTT. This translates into CASSSGLENTEAFF.

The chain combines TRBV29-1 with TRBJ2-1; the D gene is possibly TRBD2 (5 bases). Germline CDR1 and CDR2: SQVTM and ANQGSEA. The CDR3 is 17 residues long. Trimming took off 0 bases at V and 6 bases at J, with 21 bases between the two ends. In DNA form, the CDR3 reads TGCAGCGTTGAAGAACGATCCGGGATCCATAGGTTCAATGAGCAGTTCTTC. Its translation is CSVEERSGIHRFNEQFF.

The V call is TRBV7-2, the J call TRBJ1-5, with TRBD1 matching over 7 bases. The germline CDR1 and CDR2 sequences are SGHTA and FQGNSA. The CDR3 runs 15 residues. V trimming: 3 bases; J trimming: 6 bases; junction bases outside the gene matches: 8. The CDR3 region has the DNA TGTGCCAGCAGCTTCGAGACAGGGAGGCTTCAGCCCCAGCATTTT. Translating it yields CASSFETGRLQPQHF.

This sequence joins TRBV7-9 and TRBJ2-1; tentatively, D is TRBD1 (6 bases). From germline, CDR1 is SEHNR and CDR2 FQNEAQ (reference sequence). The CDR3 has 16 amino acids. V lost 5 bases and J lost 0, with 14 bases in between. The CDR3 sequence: CASSLQGQSSYNEQFF. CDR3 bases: TGTGCCAGCAGCCTACAGGGCCAAAGCTCCTACAATGAGCAGTTCTTC.